This TCR beta chain derives from a study of synovial regulatory T cells in juvenile arthritis (dated by TCRdb to about 2015). With respect to the entire study: Among sequenced patients, three were therapy-naive, one received methotrexate plus infliximab, roughly six received methotrexate, and one had no treatment information. TCRbeta CDR3 repertoires of blood iaTreg cells, other blood Treg cells and synovial fluid Treg cells from matched patient samples were compared in the study. Effector T cell subsets were also sequenced in this cohort for comparisons, but the Treg dataset alone covers only blood and synovial fluid Treg cells. TCR repertoire comparisons included Treg and Teff subsets from 10 or so JIA patients with active disease. Study-wide conclusions, independent of this receptor: Across patients, iaTreg TCR repertoires were largely private, and these iaTreg repertoires partially overlapped with synovial Teff and blood CPL repertoires. Synovial Treg cells shared more CDR3 sequences with iaTreg cells than with other blood Treg cells; Chao-Jaccard similarity confirmed closer relation.

A remark on this clone: Its antigen specificity is not known.

Synovial samples were synovial fluid collected alongside matched peripheral blood from each patient with active arthritis. The donors for the TCR repertoire analysis were roughly eleven juvenile idiopathic arthritis patients with active disease who had not reached inactive disease, of whom 3 were polyarticular and 8 were oligoarticular. The TCR-sequenced patients had a median age of about 12 years (range roughly 2.2-22.9) and median disease duration of 7 years (range 0.2-19.1). Synovial Treg cells showed FOXP3 TSDR demethylation comparable to blood and healthy-donor Treg cells, supporting bona fide regulatory lineage commitment. The samples used for TCR repertoire analysis were collected at two centres in Italy. The germline V gene gives CDR1 as SGHRS and CDR2 as YFSETQ. Counted from cysteine to phenylalanine, this CDR3 has 16 amino acids. The entry carries no DNA sequence. Libraries were built with the immunoSEQ multiplex PCR assay. Adaptive Biotechnologies carried out the TCRbeta CDR3 sequencing. For the original study's pipeline: To assess repertoire similarity, the researchers used the Chao-modified Jaccard index along with median clonotype overlap taken from 200 random subsamples at equal sample size. Similarity analyses used either productive nucleotide sequences or in silico-translated amino acid sequences. Hierarchical clustering with single linkage and t-SNE based on Chao-modified Jaccard distances were applied for the comparison of repertoires. After normalising for sample size, the researchers measured repertoire diversity with the Renyi index across a range of alpha values. Imported from immuneACCESS, the table was reduced by TCRdb to in-frame sequences with V and J called. These copies leave out some clones; in studies compared against another copy, an unresolved V gene accounts for under half, and the cause of the remainder is not known. Clonal size and the V and J genes are those of that table, whereas D and trimming came from the DNA. The sample table holds a few thousand clones. The ten largest clones take up 10% to 15% of the sample.

Sequenced material: Treg cells from the synovium. The TCR comes from a donor aged 2-30 years with juvenile idiopathic arthritis. The rearranged chain carries TRBV5-1 and TRBJ2-5; TCRdb picks TRBD1, but there is no DNA to check that call. The CDR3: CASSLKSGTAAETQYF.